This T cell receptor beta chain derives from a study of vaccination and CD4 T cells after COVID-19. Study-wide context: Median time from second vaccine dose to sampling was over 55 days (14 to 241).

Deletions cut 0 bases from V and 12 bases from J, with 15 bases between. Germline V gene data show CDR1 as SGHDN and CDR2 as FVKESK. This CDR3 spans 15 amino acids. Concerning this clonotype itself: Its target is not known.

The Oncomine TCR Beta short-read assay sequenced DNA from cultured CD4+ T cells. TCRdb redid the calling of the PCR reads with MiXCR, one entry per CDR3 protein. The data contain about 21,000 distinct CDR3 sequences, under 65% of them seen just once; the ten biggest clones take up roughly 9.1%. The sample's treatment: roughly 10-day PBMC culture with coronavirus spike peptide pools or control peptides (ViraFEST assay). Cultures of PBMCs, some 2 million per well, were set up with roughly 9.5 IU/ml IL-2 and roughly 9 ug/ml peptide pools. The receptor comes from a human donor who had recovered from COVID-19. The sample was CD4+ T cells from blood, cultured in vitro. The rearrangement links TRBV14 to TRBJ1-6, with a weak D call TRBD1 (5 bases). The CDR3 loop reads CASSQESPRVRPLHF. As DNA, the CDR3 is TGTGCCAGCAGCCAAGAATCCCCCAGGGTTCGACCCCTCCACTTT. Variable domain in full (rest from reference TRBV14 and TRBJ1-6): EAGVTQFPSHSVIEKGQTVTLRCDPISGHDNLYWYRRVMGKEIKFLLHFVKESKQDESGMPNNRFLAERTGGTYSTLKVQPAELEDSGVYFCASSQESPRVRPLHFGNGTRLTVT.